These 25 T cell receptor beta chains were sequenced from one sample in a study of control samples from healthy donors and cancer patients. Clones were sequenced by immunoSEQ multiplex PCR, and TCRdb holds only the in-frame ones, with some missing. Of 95,000 to 150,000 clones listed, approximately 87% were seen once; the top ten hold about 12%. Sequenced sample: blood. The receptors stem from a man aged 30-40 years in good health.

J is TRBJ1-1 and V is TRBV5-5; no firm D call. Germline CDR1 reads SGHKS; CDR2 reads YYEKEE (reference sequence). The V end was cut by 0 bases, the J end by 4 bases, with 16 bases between. The CDR3 totals 16 residues. The CDR3 loop is CASSLVFSLGVTEAFF. The CDR3, as DNA: TGTGCCAGCAGCTTGGTCTTCTCTCTCGGAGTCACTGAAGCTTTCTTT.

The chain has TRBV18 and TRBJ1-2; 7 bases agree with TRBD1. The CDR3 spans 15 residues. CDR1 is KGHSH and CDR2 is LQKENI in the germline V gene. With 3 bases clipped from V and 7 bases from J, the junction kept 11 bases outside the gene matches. CDR3 sequence: CASSPGEEGAGGYTF. In nucleotides, the CDR3 is TGTGCCAGCTCACCGGGAGAGGAGGGGGCTGGTGGCTACACCTTC.

This clone appeared a single time. V and J are TRBV7-2 and TRBJ1-1; perhaps TRBD1 as D (5 bases). V dropped 1 base and J dropped 6 bases, with 9 bases sitting between them. Germline CDR1 reads SGHTA; CDR2 reads FQGNSA. The CDR3 is 13 amino acids. The CDR3 loop reads CASSLGTGAEAFF. CDR3 nucleotide sequence: TGTGCCAGCAGCTTAGGTACGGGGGCTGAAGCTTTCTTT.

V gene TRBV5-1 combines with J gene TRBJ2-2; TRBD1 matches 7 bases. J was trimmed by 6 bases and V by 0 bases; bases with no gene match: 2. The CDR3 length is 14 residues. Germline assignment: CDR1 SGHRS and CDR2 YFSETQ. DNA of the CDR3: TGCGCCAGCAGCTTGGAACAGGGGTCCGGGGAGCTGTTTTTT. Encoded protein: CASSLEQGSGELFF.

V and J are TRBV7-2 and TRBJ2-3, with D unresolved. The V end was cut by 3 bases, the J end by 2 bases, with 9 bases between. CDR1 is SGHTA, CDR2 FQGNSA, per germline. The CDR3 loop spans 14 amino acids. CDR3: CASSLSGVTDTQYF. The CDR3 bases are TGTGCCAGCAGCTTGTCTGGTGTCACAGATACGCAGTATTTT.

J is TRBJ1-2 and V is TRBV27; D possibly corresponds to TRBD1 (5 bases). Trimming shortened V by 4 bases and J by 8 bases, and 17 bases separated the two germline ends. CDR1 MNHEY and CDR2 SMNVEV come from the germline V gene (reference sequence). The CDR3 covers 14 residues. The CDR3 reads CASSYTRDGEGYTF. DNA of the CDR3: TGTGCCAGCAGTTATACCCGGGACGGTGAGGGCTACACCTTC.

This clone was counted a single time. The gene calls are TRBV28 and TRBJ1-2, with a tentative D call TRBD1 (5 bases). The CDR3 totals 11 residues. Germline V CDR1 and CDR2: MDHEN, SYDVKM. Trimming took off 10 bases at V and 4 bases at J, with 10 bases between the two ends. The CDR3 reads CANSDSYGYTF. The CDR3 region has the DNA TGTGCCAACTCAGACAGCTATGGCTACACCTTC.

The chain employs TRBV10-3 and TRBJ1-3; D is unclear. CDR3 length: 11 amino acids. V dropped 11 bases and J dropped 0 bases, with 5 bases sitting between them. In germline, CDR1 is ENHRY, CDR2 SYGVKD. The CDR3 sequence: CAGSSGNTIYF. CDR3 in DNA: TGTGCCGGAAGCTCTGGAAACACCATATATTTT.

This chain joins TRBV24-1 and TRBJ1-2; D is unclear. This CDR3 contains 14 residues. Trimming removed 4 bases at V and 5 bases at J, with 13 bases between. Germline V CDR1 and CDR2: KGHDR, SFDVKD. The CDR3 region is CATSEQGMRYGYTF. CDR3 nucleotide sequence: TGTGCCACCAGTGAGCAAGGGATGAGGTATGGCTACACCTTC.

This chain links TRBV9 with TRBJ2-1, with D perhaps being TRBD1 or TRBD2 (5 bases each). V lost 7 bases to trimming and J lost 8 bases, with 7 bases between them. The germline CDR1 and CDR2 sequences are SGDLS and YYNGEE. This CDR3 comprises 10 residues. The DNA for the CDR3 is TGTGCCAGCGGGGGAGATGAGCAGTTCTTC. Translating gives CASGGDEQFF.

The V gene is TRBV4-2, the J gene TRBJ2-1, with 7 bases aligning to TRBD2. This CDR3 spans 16 amino acids. Trimming removed 1 base from V and 7 bases from J; junction bases left unmatched: 10. The germline V gene encodes CDR1 LGHNA and CDR2 YNFKEQ. The CDR3 DNA sequence: TGTGCCAGCAGCCAAGCGGCCAGCGGGGTAAGGAATGAGCAGTTCTTC. Protein product: CASSQAASGVRNEQFF.

The chain uses TRBV3-1 (or the pseudogene TRBV3-2) and TRBJ1-1; D ambiguous. Trimming removed 3 bases at V and 1 base at J, with 9 bases between. In germline, CDR1 is LGHDT, CDR2 YNNKEL (reference sequence). The CDR3 consists of 14 residues. CDR3 sequence (DNA): TGTGCCAGCAGCCACTCTGGGGAGAACACTGAAGCTTTCTTT. Amino acids: CASSHSGENTEAFF.

This clone was counted once. The chain employs TRBV19 and TRBJ1-1; tentatively, D is TRBD1 (6 bases). Looked up from germline, CDR1 is LNHDA and CDR2 is SQIVND (reference sequence). The V end lost 5 bases, the J end lost 5 bases, and 18 bases lay between the germline ends. The CDR3 sequence is 15 residues long. This chain's CDR3 is CASSPDGQSGTEAFF. The CDR3 DNA reads TGTGCCAGTAGTCCTGATGGACAGTCTGGTACTGAAGCTTTCTTT. The variable domain in full, completed from reference TRBV19 and TRBJ1-1, reads DGGITQSPKYLFRKEGQNVTLSCEQNLNHDAMYWYRQDPGQGLRLIYYSQIVNDFQKGDIAEGYSVSREKKESFPLTVTSAQKNPTAFYLCASSPDGQSGTEAFFGQGTRLTVV.

This clone was seen a few times. V usage is TRBV5-1 and J usage is TRBJ1-1, with a tentative D call TRBD1 (5 bases). The CDR3 is made up of 16 amino acids. V was clipped by 0 bases and J by 3 bases, with 15 bases between them. Per the germline V gene, CDR1 is SGHRS and CDR2 is YFSETQ. CDR3 coding DNA: TGCGCCAGCAGCTTGGGACAGCTCGGCGTGGACACTGAAGCTTTCTTT. As protein: CASSLGQLGVDTEAFF.

The chain is built from TRBV11-3 and TRBJ2-3; D possibly corresponds to TRBD1 (7 bases). Germline assignment: CDR1 SGHNT and CDR2 YENEEA. CDR3 length equals 12 residues. Trimming stripped 3 bases from V and 10 bases from J, with 11 bases between. CDR3 sequence reads: CASSLGGQAQYF. The CDR3 nucleotides read TGTGCCAGCAGCTTGGGAGGACAGGCGCAGTATTTT. Full variable domain (outside the CDR3, taken from reference TRBV11-3 and TRBJ2-3): EAGVVQSPRYKIIEKKQPVAFWCNPISGHNTLYWYLQNLGQGPELLIRYENEEAVDDSQLPKDRFSAERLKGVDSTLKIQPAELGDSAVYLCASSLGGQAQYFGPGTRLTVL.

The chain combines TRBV20-1 with TRBJ2-7; D is undetermined. Between the trimmed V and J ends, which lost 2 bases and 4 bases, there was a span of 6 bases. The CDR3 consists of 11 residues. Germline V gene lookup returns CDR1 DFQATT and CDR2 SNEGSKA (reference sequence). The CDR3 is CSARTAYEQYF. Here the CDR3 DNA reads TGCAGTGCTAGAACCGCTTACGAGCAGTACTTC.

This rearrangement joins TRBV7-2 to TRBJ1-2, with D perhaps matching TRBD1 (5 bases). CDR3 length: 16 residues. Germline lookup yields CDR1 SGHTA and CDR2 FQGNSA. Trimming cost V 5 bases and J 1 base, with 17 bases left between them. The CDR3 spells CASSLSGDLFNYGYTF. As DNA, the CDR3 is TGTGCCAGCAGCCTTAGCGGGGACCTCTTTAACTATGGCTACACCTTC.

This clone appeared once. This rearrangement joins TRBV4-1 to TRBJ1-1; 8 nucleotides agree with TRBD1. From germline, CDR1 is MGHRA and CDR2 YSYEKL. V trimming: 1 base; J trimming: 4 bases; junction bases outside the gene matches: 5. This CDR3 is 15 amino acids long. CDR3 nucleotides: TGCGCCAGCAGCCAAGCAGTGACAGGGGTCACTGAAGCTTTCTTT. Translating gives CASSQAVTGVTEAFF.

J is TRBJ1-5 and V is TRBV19; D unclear. CDR1 and CDR2 (germline): LNHDA, SQIVND (reference sequence). Trimming cost V 6 bases and J 0 bases, with 6 bases left between them. The CDR3 totals 13 residues. The CDR3 region is CASRRASNQPQHF. CDR3 nucleotide sequence: TGTGCCAGTAGACGGGCTAGCAATCAGCCCCAGCATTTT.

The chain couples TRBV7-2 to TRBJ1-5; TRBD1 might be the D (6 bases). The CDR3 contains 15 residues. Trimming cost V 0 bases and J 6 bases, with 12 bases left between them. CDR1 and CDR2 (germline): SGHTA, FQGNSA. CDR3 in amino acids: CASSLATGAVQPQHF. The CDR3, as DNA: TGTGCCAGCAGCTTAGCGACGGGGGCTGTTCAGCCCCAGCATTTT. The full variable domain, rest sourced from reference TRBV7-2 and TRBJ1-5, is GAGVSQSPSNKVTEKGKDVELRCDPISGHTALYWYRQSLGQGLEFLIYFQGNSAPDKSGLPSDRFSAERTGGSVSTLTIQRTQQEDSAVYLCASSLATGAVQPQHFGDGTRLSIL.

The chain joins TRBV2 to TRBJ1-1; D is unresolved. Trimming took 2 bases from V and 1 from J, leaving 8 bases between them. CDR3 length: 14 amino acids. From germline, CDR1 is SNHLY and CDR2 FYNNEI. The CDR3 coding sequence is TGTGCCAGCAGTGAAAGGCAGTGGAACACTGAAGCTTTCTTT. Amino acid sequence: CASSERQWNTEAFF.

This chain uses TRBV2 with TRBJ1-1; possible D gene TRBD1, 6 bases. The CDR3 is 13 residues long. The V and J ends lost 8 bases and 4 bases respectively, with 14 bases between them. The V gene's germline CDR1 is SNHLY and CDR2 FYNNEI. The CDR3 region has the DNA TGTGCCAGCCGGGACACTCGGATCACTGAAGCTTTCTTT. This sequence encodes CASRDTRITEAFF.

The chain is built from TRBV6-5 and TRBJ2-7; D is possibly TRBD2 (6 bases). Trimming cost V 6 bases and J 0 bases, with 15 bases left between them. CDR3 size: 15 residues. Germline V gene data show CDR1 as MNHEY and CDR2 as SVGAGI. CDR3 in DNA: TGTGCCAGCAGCCGGGACTCCAGGAGCTCCTACGAGCAGTACTTC. As protein: CASSRDSRSSYEQYF.

The V call is TRBV6-5, the J call TRBJ2-1; unclear D gene. Germline-derived CDR1 and CDR2 are MNHEY and SVGAGI. The V and J ends lost 0 bases and 6 bases respectively, with 12 bases between them. The CDR3 has 15 residues. The CDR3 protein is CASSYSNAQSNEQFF. CDR3 in DNA: TGTGCCAGCAGTTACTCGAATGCGCAGTCCAATGAGCAGTTCTTC.

The chain carries TRBV12-3 or TRBV12-4 and TRBJ1-2, with D possibly TRBD1 on 5 matching bases. V lost 5 bases to trimming and J lost 7 bases, with 14 bases between them. CDR3 length: 13 residues. The CDR3 sequence: CASSTRQRGGYTF. The CDR3 DNA reads TGTGCCAGCAGTACGAGACAGAGGGGTGGCTACACCTTC.